A single T cell receptor (beta chain) is shown here with its context. Its antigen remains unidentified. Reverse transcription of extracted RNA yielded cDNA, which provided the sequencing template. The assay was immunoSEQ multiplex PCR, and TCRdb's table has in-frame clones only and misses some. Of around 300,000 clones in the sample, about 60% were seen once. Germline V gene sequence: CDR1 SGHDT, CDR2 YYEEEE. The CDR3 is made up of 13 amino acids. The ends were cut back, 0 bases at V and 1 base at J, with 4 bases in the middle. This entry is derived from a study of CD8+ T cells in alopecia areata. For the study at large: The authors scored treated patients' severity by affected scalp percentage. The study, taken as a whole, reports: Patients displayed less clarity in TCR sharing than mice, a finding possibly related to HLA.

The treatment denotes: oral pan-JAK inhibitor, 5-10 mg twice daily. Alopecia areata patients had lesional scalp punch biopsies and peripheral blood taken from them. The origin of this receptor is a human donor with alopecia areata. The J gene is TRBJ1-1, the V gene TRBV5-6; D ambiguous. The specimen comprised CD4+ T cells sorted from blood, sampled around week 54, from a patient treated with tofacitinib. The DNA for the CDR3 is TGTGCCAGCAGCTTGGTGAGGAACACTGAAGCTTTCTTT. This translates into CASSLVRNTEAFF. Supplemented by reference TRBV5-6 and TRBJ1-1, the full variable domain reads DAGVTQSPTHLIKTRGQQVTLRCSPKSGHDTVSWYQQALGQGPQFIFQYYEEEERQRGNFPDRFSGHQFPNYSSELNVNALLLGDSALYLCASSLVRNTEAFFGQGTRLTVV.